The TCR beta chain under discussion was sequenced for a study of blood T cell repertoires in COVID-19. Study-wide context: Sites in the United States, Italy and Spain provided acute and convalescent COVID-19 samples. PBMCs, B-cell-depleted T cells, or T cells provided the cDNA or gDNA that made up the material.

This clone came up once. Original processing methods: For nucleated cells, counts were estimated from reference gene primer amplification. Measured with immunoSEQ multiplex PCR; TCRdb has only the in-frame clones, and not every one. V and J calls and clone size are copied from that table; D and trimming were computed from the DNA. The table includes about 120,000 clones, about 85% detected once. This CDR3 spans 13 amino acids. Trimming shortened V by 2 bases and J by 4 bases, and 11 bases separated the two germline ends. Per germline, CDR1 SQVTM and CDR2 ANQGSEA. The TCR comes from a man of 80 years or more with acute or convalescent COVID-19. The chain recombines TRBV29-1 with TRBJ1-2; D unresolved. Sequencing was done on a sample of peripheral blood. DNA for the CDR3: TGCAGCGTTGAATTGACTTCTTCCTATGGCTACACCTTC. Residues: CSVELTSSYGYTF.